This TCR beta chain was sequenced in a study of blood T cell repertoires in COVID-19. In the authors' methods: Reference gene primer amplification gave nucleated cell count estimates. Only in-frame clones appear in the TCRdb table, and some are missing; sequencing was by immunoSEQ multiplex PCR. That table is the source of V, J and clone size, and D and trimming were worked out from the DNA. The sample shows about 280,000 clones, 75% to 90% of them seen only once. This clone is a singleton in its sample. It was during active infection that Seattle patients were enrolled and then longitudinally followed. The sequence derives from an older woman with COVID-19, enrolled during active disease. Specimen: peripheral blood.

The CDR3: CASSEGLAGGVSSYEQYF. The DNA of the CDR3 is TGTGCCAGCAGTGAGGGACTAGCGGGGGGCGTAAGCTCCTACGAGCAGTACTTC. The chain links TRBV25-1 to TRBJ2-7; 15 nucleotides line up with TRBD2. With 3 bases clipped from V and 0 bases from J, the junction kept 6 bases outside the gene matches. The CDR3 spans 18 residues. Germline CDR1 MGHDK, CDR2 SYGVNS.